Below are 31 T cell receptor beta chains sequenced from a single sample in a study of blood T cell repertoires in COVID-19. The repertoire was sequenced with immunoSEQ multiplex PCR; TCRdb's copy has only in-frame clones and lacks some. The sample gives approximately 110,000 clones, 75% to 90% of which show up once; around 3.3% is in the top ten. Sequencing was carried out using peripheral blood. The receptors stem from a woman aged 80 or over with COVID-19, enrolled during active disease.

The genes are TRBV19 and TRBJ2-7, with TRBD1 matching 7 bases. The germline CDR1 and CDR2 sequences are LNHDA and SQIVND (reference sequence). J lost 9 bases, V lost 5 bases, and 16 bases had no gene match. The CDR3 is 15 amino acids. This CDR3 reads CASSSNPGQLEGQYF. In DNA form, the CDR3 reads TGTGCCAGTAGTTCCAACCCGGGACAGCTTGAAGGGCAGTACTTC.

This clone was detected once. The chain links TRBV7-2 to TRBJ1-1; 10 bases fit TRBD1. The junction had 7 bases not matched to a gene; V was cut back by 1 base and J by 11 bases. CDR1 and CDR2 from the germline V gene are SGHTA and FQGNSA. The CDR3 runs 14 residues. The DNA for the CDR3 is TGTGCCAGCAGCTTAGGACAGGGGGCGCGGCGTGCTTTCTTT. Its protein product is CASSLGQGARRAFF.

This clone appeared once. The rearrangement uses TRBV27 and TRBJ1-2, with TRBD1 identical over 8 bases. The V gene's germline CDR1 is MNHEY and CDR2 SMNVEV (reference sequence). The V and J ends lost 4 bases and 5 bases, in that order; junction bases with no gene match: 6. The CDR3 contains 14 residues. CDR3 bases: TGTGCCAGCAGTTCCCAGGGGGCGGTTTATGGCTACACCTTC. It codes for CASSSQGAVYGYTF.

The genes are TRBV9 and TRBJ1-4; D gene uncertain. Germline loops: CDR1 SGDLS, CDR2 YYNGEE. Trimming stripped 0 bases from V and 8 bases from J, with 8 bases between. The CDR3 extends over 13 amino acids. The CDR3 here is CASSVGQREKLFF. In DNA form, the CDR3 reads TGTGCCAGCAGCGTAGGGCAGCGGGAAAAACTGTTTTTT.

CDR3 amino acids: CASSQVGSFRELFF. Here the CDR3 DNA reads TGTGCCAGCAGCCAAGTCGGGTCCTTCAGGGAGCTGTTTTTT. The chain carries TRBV14 and TRBJ2-2, with unresolved D. V lost 1 base and J 9 bases, leaving 12 bases between the germline ends. CDR1 is SGHDN and CDR2 is FVKESK in the germline V gene. The CDR3 covers 14 residues.

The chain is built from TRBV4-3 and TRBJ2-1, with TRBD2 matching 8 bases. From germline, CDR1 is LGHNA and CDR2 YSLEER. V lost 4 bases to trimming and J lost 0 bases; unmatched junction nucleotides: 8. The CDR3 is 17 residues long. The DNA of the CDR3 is TGCGCCAGCAGCCCACGACTAGCGCCGAGCTCCTACAATGAGCAGTTCTTC. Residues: CASSPRLAPSSYNEQFF.

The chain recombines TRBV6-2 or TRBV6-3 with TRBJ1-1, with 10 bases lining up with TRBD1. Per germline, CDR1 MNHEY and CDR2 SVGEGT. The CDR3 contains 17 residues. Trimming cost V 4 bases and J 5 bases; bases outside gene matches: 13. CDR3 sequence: CASSSLLTGGRGTEAFF. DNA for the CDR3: TGTGCCAGCAGTTCCCTGCTGACAGGGGGCCGGGGGACTGAAGCTTTCTTT.

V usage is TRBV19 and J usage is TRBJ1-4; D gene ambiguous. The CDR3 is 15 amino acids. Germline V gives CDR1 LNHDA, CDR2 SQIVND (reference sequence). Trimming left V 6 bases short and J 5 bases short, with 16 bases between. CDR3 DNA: TGTGCCAGTAGCGGACGCCCGGGGTTGAATGAAAAACTGTTTTTT. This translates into CASSGRPGLNEKLFF.

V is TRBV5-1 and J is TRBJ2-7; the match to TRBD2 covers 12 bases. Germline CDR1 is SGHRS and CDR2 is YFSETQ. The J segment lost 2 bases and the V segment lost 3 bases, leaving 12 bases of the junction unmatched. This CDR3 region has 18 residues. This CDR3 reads CASSSGLAGRLITYEQYF. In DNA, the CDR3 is TGCGCCAGCAGCTCCGGACTAGCGGGACGCCTAATAACCTACGAGCAGTACTTC.

CDR3 bases: TGTGCCAGCACCGCGGGAGCGGGGTACAATGAGCAGTTCTTC. Its protein product is CASTAGAGYNEQFF. The J gene is TRBJ2-1, the V gene TRBV6-5; 7 nucleotides match TRBD2. This CDR3 is built from 14 residues. V was pared by 7 bases and J by 4 bases, with 7 bases of the junction left unmatched. Germline V gene lookup returns CDR1 MNHEY and CDR2 SVGAGI.

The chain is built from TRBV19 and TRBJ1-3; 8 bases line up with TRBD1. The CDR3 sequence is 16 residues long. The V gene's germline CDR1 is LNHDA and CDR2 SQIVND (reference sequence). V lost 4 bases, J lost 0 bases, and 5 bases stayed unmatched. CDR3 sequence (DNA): TGTGCCAGTAGTACGAGACAGGGGAGCTCTGGAAACACCATATATTTT. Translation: CASSTRQGSSGNTIYF.

The CDR3 sequence: CSASAGSGDEQFF. The CDR3 coding sequence is TGCAGTGCTAGTGCCGGGAGTGGCGATGAGCAGTTCTTC. This chain uses TRBV20-1 with TRBJ2-1, with D perhaps TRBD2 (6 bases). The germline CDR1 and CDR2 sequences are DFQATT and SNEGSKA (reference sequence). This CDR3 spans 13 amino acids. The ends were cut back, 3 bases at V and 8 bases at J, with 14 bases in the middle.

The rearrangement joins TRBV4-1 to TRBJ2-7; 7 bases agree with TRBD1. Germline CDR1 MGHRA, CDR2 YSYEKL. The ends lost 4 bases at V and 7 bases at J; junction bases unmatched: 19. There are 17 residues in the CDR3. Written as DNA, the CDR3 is TGCGCCAGCAGCCTACAAGATCCCGCAGGGGGATCTTGGGAGCAGTACTTC. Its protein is CASSLQDPAGGSWEQYF.

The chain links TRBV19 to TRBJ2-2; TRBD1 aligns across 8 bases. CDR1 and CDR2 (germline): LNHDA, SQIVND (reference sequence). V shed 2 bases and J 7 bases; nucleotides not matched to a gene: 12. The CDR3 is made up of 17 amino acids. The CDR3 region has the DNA TGTGCCAGTAGTATAATAGGGGCAGGGGGCGCGAACGGGGAGCTGTTTTTT. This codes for CASSIIGAGGANGELFF.

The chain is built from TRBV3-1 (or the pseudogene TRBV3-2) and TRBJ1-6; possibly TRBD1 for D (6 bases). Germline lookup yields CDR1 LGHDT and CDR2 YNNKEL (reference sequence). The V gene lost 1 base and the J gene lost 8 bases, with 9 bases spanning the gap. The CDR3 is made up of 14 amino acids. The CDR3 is CASSQVTGYSPLHF. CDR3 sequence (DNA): TGTGCCAGCAGCCAAGTTACAGGGTATTCACCCCTCCACTTT.

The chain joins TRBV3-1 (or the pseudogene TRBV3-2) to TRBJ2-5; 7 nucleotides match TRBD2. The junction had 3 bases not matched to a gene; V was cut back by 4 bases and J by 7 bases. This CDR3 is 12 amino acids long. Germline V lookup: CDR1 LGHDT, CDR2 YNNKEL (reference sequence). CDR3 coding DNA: TGTGCCAGCAGCCTTGAGCGGGGGACCCAGTACTTC. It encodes CASSLERGTQYF.

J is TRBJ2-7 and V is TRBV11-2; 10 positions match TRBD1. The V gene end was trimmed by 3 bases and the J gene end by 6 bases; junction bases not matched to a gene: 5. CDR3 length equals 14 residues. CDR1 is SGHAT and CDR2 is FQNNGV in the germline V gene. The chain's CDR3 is CASSLGTGVSEQYF. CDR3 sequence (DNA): TGTGCCAGCAGCTTGGGGACAGGGGTCTCCGAGCAGTACTTC.

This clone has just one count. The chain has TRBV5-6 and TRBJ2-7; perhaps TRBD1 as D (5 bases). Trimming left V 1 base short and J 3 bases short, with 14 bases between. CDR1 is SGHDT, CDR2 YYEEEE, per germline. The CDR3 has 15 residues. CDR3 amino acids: CASSLKGQGSYEQYF. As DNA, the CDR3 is TGTGCCAGCAGCTTGAAGGGGCAGGGAAGCTACGAGCAGTACTTC.

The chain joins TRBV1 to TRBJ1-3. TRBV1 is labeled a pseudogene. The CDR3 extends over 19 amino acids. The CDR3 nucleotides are TGCACCAGCAGCCAAGAAGGCAAAAAGGGAGTACCCTCTGGAAACACCATATATTTT. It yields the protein CTSSQEGKKGVPSGNTIYF.

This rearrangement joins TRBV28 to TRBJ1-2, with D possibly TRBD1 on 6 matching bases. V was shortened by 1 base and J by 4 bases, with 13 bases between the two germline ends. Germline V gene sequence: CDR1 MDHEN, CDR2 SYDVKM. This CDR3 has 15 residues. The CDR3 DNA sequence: TGTGCCAGCAGTTTATCCCGGACAGCTTCCTATGGCTACACCTTC. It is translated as CASSLSRTASYGYTF.

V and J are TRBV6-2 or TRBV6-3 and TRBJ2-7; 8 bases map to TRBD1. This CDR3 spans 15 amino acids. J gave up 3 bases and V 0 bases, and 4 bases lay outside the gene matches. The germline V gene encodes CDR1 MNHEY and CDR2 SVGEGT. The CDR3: CASSYSTGVGYEQYF. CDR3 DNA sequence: TGTGCCAGCAGTTACTCGACAGGGGTCGGCTACGAGCAGTACTTC.

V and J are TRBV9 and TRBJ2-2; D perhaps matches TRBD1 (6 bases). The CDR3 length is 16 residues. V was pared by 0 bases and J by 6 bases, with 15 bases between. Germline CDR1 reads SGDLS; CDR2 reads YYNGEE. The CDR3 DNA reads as TGTGCCAGCAGCGTAGGAGGGGGTTCCTTCCCCGGGGAGCTGTTTTTT. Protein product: CASSVGGGSFPGELFF.

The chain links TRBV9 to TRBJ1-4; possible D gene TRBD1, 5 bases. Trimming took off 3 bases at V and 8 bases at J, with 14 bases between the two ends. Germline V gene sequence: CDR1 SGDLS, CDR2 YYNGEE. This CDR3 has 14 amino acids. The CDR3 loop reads CASSGGTHTEKLFF. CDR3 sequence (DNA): TGTGCCAGCAGCGGGGGGACTCACACAGAAAAACTGTTTTTT.

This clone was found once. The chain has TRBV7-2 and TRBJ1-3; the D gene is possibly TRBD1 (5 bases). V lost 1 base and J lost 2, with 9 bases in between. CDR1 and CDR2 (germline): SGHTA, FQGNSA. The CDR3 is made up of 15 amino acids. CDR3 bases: TGTGCCAGCAGCTTAGTGGAGGGGACTGGAAACACCATATATTTT. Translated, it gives CASSLVEGTGNTIYF.

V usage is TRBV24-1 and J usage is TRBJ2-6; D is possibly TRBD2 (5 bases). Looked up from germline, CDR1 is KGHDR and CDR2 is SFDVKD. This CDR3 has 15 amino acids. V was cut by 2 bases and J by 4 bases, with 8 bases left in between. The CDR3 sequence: CATSDSGVGANVLTF. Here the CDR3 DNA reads TGTGCCACCAGTGATTCCGGGGTCGGGGCCAACGTCCTGACTTTC.

The CDR3 DNA reads as TGTGCCAGCAGCCAAGTGCCGGGACAGGGGCTGTTTTTT. Protein product: CASSQVPGQGLFF. The V call is TRBV4-2, the J call TRBJ1-4; 10 bases fit TRBD1. The CDR3 sequence is 13 residues long. The V gene end was trimmed by 1 base and the J gene end by 14 bases; junction bases not matched to a gene: 4. Per germline, CDR1 LGHNA and CDR2 YNFKEQ.

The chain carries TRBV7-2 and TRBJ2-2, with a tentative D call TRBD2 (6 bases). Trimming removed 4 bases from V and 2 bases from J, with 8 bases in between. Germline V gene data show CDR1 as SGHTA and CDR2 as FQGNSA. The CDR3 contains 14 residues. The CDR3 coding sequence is TGTGCCAGCAGCTGGGACTTCAACACCGGGGAGCTGTTTTTT. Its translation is CASSWDFNTGELFF.

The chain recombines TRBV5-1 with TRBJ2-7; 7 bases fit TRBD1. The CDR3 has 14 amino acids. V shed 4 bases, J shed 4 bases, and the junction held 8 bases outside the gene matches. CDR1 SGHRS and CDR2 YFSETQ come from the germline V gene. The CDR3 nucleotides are TGCGCCAGCAGCCCAGGGGACAGAGAATACGAGCAGTACTTC. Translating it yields CASSPGDREYEQYF.

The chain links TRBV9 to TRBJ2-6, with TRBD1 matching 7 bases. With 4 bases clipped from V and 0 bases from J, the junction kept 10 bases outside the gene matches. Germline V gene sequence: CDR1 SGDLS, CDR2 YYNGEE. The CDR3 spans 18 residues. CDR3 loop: CASSPWGQLLSGANVLTF. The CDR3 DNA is TGTGCCAGCAGCCCATGGGGACAGCTCCTCTCTGGGGCCAACGTCCTGACTTTC.

CDR3 region: CASSPGTGRESYGYTF. CDR3 nucleotide sequence: TGCGCCAGCAGCCCAGGGACAGGTCGGGAATCCTATGGCTACACCTTC. V is TRBV5-1 and J is TRBJ1-2, with TRBD1 matching over 8 bases. The CDR3 is made up of 16 amino acids. After removal of 4 bases from V and 4 bases from J, the junction contained 12 bases not matched to a gene. Germline-derived CDR1 and CDR2 are SGHRS and YFSETQ.

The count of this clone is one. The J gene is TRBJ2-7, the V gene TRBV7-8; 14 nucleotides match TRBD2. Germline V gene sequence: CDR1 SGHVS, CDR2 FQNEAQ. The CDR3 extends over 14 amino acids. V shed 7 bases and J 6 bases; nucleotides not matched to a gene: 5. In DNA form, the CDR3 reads TGTGCCAGCACCGTGACTAGCGGGAGGGGCGAGCAGTACTTC. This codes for CASTVTSGRGEQYF.